These 19 T cell receptor beta chains were sequenced from one sample in a study of post-analysis software for immune sequencing data. Study observations and caveats: Controls showed lower frequencies than patients for roughly 5 TRBV segments, and TRBV5-6, TRBV5-1 and TRBV20-1 were among these.

Their specific antigens are unknown. Built from TCR beta cDNA, the libraries had unique molecular identifiers in them. Using its own MiXCR run on the PCR reads, TCRdb lists one record per CDR3 protein. The sample includes 500,000 to 600,000 distinct CDR3 sequences, around 40% of them seen just once. Source material: blood. These receptors all stem from a girl between 5 and 17 years old with multiple sclerosis.

The chain has TRBV7-6 and TRBJ2-5; possibly TRBD1 or TRBD2 for D (6 bases each). The J call may not be correct, given that the DNA end is closer to TRBJ2-7. This CDR3 is 15 amino acids long. Per the germline V gene, CDR1 is SGHVS and CDR2 is FNYEAQ. The CDR3: CASSLEGVTGGEQYF. CDR3 bases: TGTGCCAGCAGCTTAGAGGGGGTCACCGGGGGCGAGCAGTACTTC.

This clonotype showed up just a few times. The V gene is TRBV21-1, the J gene TRBJ2-7; the D call of TRBD1 is as the table states it, not checked on the DNA. TRBV21-1 is termed a pseudogene. The CDR3 covers 16 residues. The CDR3: CASSKYPDRTSYEQYF. The CDR3 nucleotides are TGTGCCAGCAGCAAATACCCGGACAGGACATCCTACGAGCAGTACTTC.

The chain joins TRBV12-3 or TRBV12-4 to TRBJ2-5, with 9 bases aligning to TRBD2. The CDR3 has 16 residues. The J segment lost 0 bases and the V segment lost 7 bases, leaving 9 bases of the junction unmatched. Written as DNA, the CDR3 is TGTGCCAGCAAGACCGCGACTAGCGGAGACCAAGAGACCCAGTACTTC. Amino acid sequence: CASKTATSGDQETQYF.

This clonotype was seen only a few times. This chain joins TRBV20-1 and TRBJ2-5; TRBD1 matches 8 bases. V lost 5 bases, J lost 5 bases, and 4 bases stayed unmatched. The CDR3 contains 12 residues. Germline-derived CDR1 and CDR2 are DFQATT and SNEGSKA (reference sequence). The CDR3 DNA follows: TGCAGTGCTGGACGACAGGGGGAGACCCAGTACTTC. It codes for CSAGRQGETQYF.

The gene calls are TRBV11-1 and TRBJ2-1, with TRBD1 as a possible D gene (5 bases). Per germline, CDR1 SGHAT and CDR2 FQDESV (reference sequence). The germline V and J ends were trimmed by 5 bases and 4 bases, with 12 bases remaining between them. This CDR3 is built from 14 residues. CDR3 protein: CASSPQGYYNEQFF. CDR3 sequence (DNA): TGTGCCAGCAGCCCCCAGGGTTATTACAATGAGCAGTTCTTC.

The chain employs TRBV5-1 and TRBJ2-1; 11 nucleotides line up with TRBD2. With V trimmed by 0 bases and J by 7 bases, 6 bases remained unmatched. Germline V gene sequence: CDR1 SGHRS, CDR2 YFSETQ. The CDR3 contains 16 residues. CDR3 nucleotides: TGCGCCAGCAGCTTGGGGCTAGCGGGAGGTCAAAATGAGCAGTTCTTC. This sequence encodes CASSLGLAGGQNEQFF.

The gene calls are TRBV5-1 and TRBJ2-5, with D perhaps matching TRBD1 or TRBD2 (7 bases each). The V end lost 4 bases, the J end lost 4 bases, and 17 bases lay between the germline ends. CDR3 length: 15 amino acids. Germline V gives CDR1 SGHRS, CDR2 YFSETQ. The CDR3 DNA reads as TGCGCCAGCAGCGGCTCGACAGGGAGGGGAGAGACCCAGTACTTC. Translating gives CASSGSTGRGETQYF. Full variable domain (remainder filled in from reference TRBV5-1 and TRBJ2-5): KAGVTQTPRYLIKTRGQQVTLSCSPISGHRSVSWYQQTPGQGLQFLFEYFSETQRNKGNFPGRFSGRQFSNSRSEMNVSTLELGDSALYLCASSGSTGRGETQYFGPGTRLLVL.

The rearrangement joins TRBV12-3 or TRBV12-4 to TRBJ2-1; TRBD1 matches 8 bases. The CDR3 is made up of 14 amino acids. Germline trimming cut 6 bases from V and 8 bases from J; bases unmatched to any gene: 9. The CDR3 is CASSYRTGIDEQFF. In DNA, the CDR3 is TGTGCCAGCAGCTACAGGACAGGGATAGATGAGCAGTTCTTC.

The chain recombines TRBV20-1 with TRBJ1-5; the D is unclear. Germline CDR1 is DFQATT and CDR2 is SNEGSKA (reference sequence). The CDR3 has 10 residues. Trimming shortened V by 3 bases and J by 7 bases, and 4 bases separated the two germline ends. The CDR3 sequence is CSARGQPQHF. CDR3 bases: TGCAGTGCTAGGGGGCAGCCCCAGCATTTT.

This chain uses TRBV6-5 with TRBJ2-7; D tentatively fits TRBD1 or TRBD2 (5 bases each). CDR3 length: 17 residues. V lost 3 bases and J 0 bases, leaving 18 bases between the germline ends. Germline lookup yields CDR1 MNHEY and CDR2 SVGAGI. DNA for the CDR3: TGTGCCAGCAGTTATTTTCGGGGCGGATTTAGCTCCTACGAGCAGTACTTC. Protein sequence: CASSYFRGGFSSYEQYF.

The V call is TRBV15, the J call TRBJ2-7; 9 bases map to TRBD1. Germline CDR1 is LNHNV and CDR2 is YYDKDF (reference sequence). There are 15 residues in the CDR3. Trimming took 0 bases from V and 12 from J; bases not matched to a gene: 12. The CDR3 bases are TGTGCCACCAGCAGAGATCAGCCGGGACAGGGAGTACGGTACTTC. As protein: CATSRDQPGQGVRYF.

J is TRBJ2-5 and V is TRBV5-4; D may match TRBD1 or TRBD2 (6 bases each). V lost 2 bases to trimming and J lost 1 base, with 15 bases between them. Germline CDR1 SGHNT, CDR2 YYREEE (reference sequence). This CDR3 is built from 16 residues. CDR3 protein: CASSFPGEEAQETQYF. DNA of the CDR3: TGTGCCAGCAGCTTTCCAGGGGAGGAGGCCCAAGAGACCCAGTACTTC.

This clonotype was found a few times. This chain links TRBV12-3 or TRBV12-4 with TRBJ2-3, with 10 bases identical to TRBD2. Trimming removed 5 bases from V and 5 bases from J; junction bases left unmatched: 10. The CDR3 loop spans 16 amino acids. CDR3 sequence reads: CASSTLTSGVIDTQYF. In DNA form, the CDR3 reads TGTGCCAGCAGTACCCTTACTAGCGGGGTCATAGATACGCAGTATTTT.

The gene calls are TRBV12-5 and TRBJ2-3, with D perhaps TRBD2 (5 bases). Germline loops: CDR1 LGHNT, CDR2 FRNRAP. With 3 bases removed from V and 0 bases from J, the gap between germline ends came to 7 bases. The CDR3 runs 14 residues. Here the CDR3 DNA reads TGTGCTAGTGGTTTCGGGGAGAGCACAGATACGCAGTATTTT. Encoded protein: CASGFGESTDTQYF.

J is TRBJ2-1 and V is TRBV20-1; TRBD2 aligns across 10 bases. Germline CDR1 reads DFQATT; CDR2 reads SNEGSKA (reference sequence). The CDR3 has 14 amino acids. Trimming at V came to 5 bases and at J to 6 bases, leaving 7 bases not matched to a gene. The CDR3 nucleotides read TGCAGTGCTCCCCCCCTAGCGGGAGTCAATGAGCAGTTCTTC. This codes for CSAPPLAGVNEQFF.

The CDR3 loop reads CASSGSTGGLGRYNEQFF. The CDR3 coding sequence is TGTGCCAGCAGCGGTAGTACAGGGGGCCTAGGGAGATACAATGAGCAGTTCTTC. The rearrangement links TRBV5-8 to TRBJ2-1; TRBD1 matches at 9 bases. This CDR3 comprises 18 residues. V was pared by 4 bases and J by 4 bases, with 15 bases of the junction left unmatched. Germline V gives CDR1 SGHTS, CDR2 YDEGEE.

The chain uses TRBV9 and TRBJ1-5; 8 bases are a match to TRBD1. The V segment lost 4 bases and the J segment 5 bases; nucleotides outside the gene matches: 8. The V gene's germline CDR1 is SGDLS and CDR2 YYNGEE. The CDR3 is 15 amino acids. The CDR3 loop is CASSPRGQGYQPQHF. CDR3 in DNA: TGTGCCAGCAGCCCCAGGGGGCAGGGCTATCAGCCCCAGCATTTT.

This chain connects TRBV12-3 or TRBV12-4 to TRBJ1-1, with D unclear. The V end was cut by 0 bases, the J end by 7 bases, with 9 bases between. The CDR3 has 13 amino acids. CDR3 in DNA: TGTGCCAGCAGTTTAGCCGGTCCGGTTGAAGCTTTCTTT. It yields the protein CASSLAGPVEAFF.

The CDR3 coding sequence is TGTGCCAGCTCTGGGGCTGGATGGGACTACGAGCAGTACTTC. It specifies CASSGAGWDYEQYF. The chain employs TRBV18 and TRBJ2-5; D is perhaps TRBD1 (5 bases). The J call may be in error: the DNA end matches TRBJ2-7 better. CDR1 is KGHSH, CDR2 LQKENI, per germline. The CDR3 has 14 amino acids.